This TCR beta chain appears in the sequencing data of a study of chemoradiotherapy in HPV16-positive cancers. On the study more broadly: Functional T-cell assays on a couple of HPV16-positive patients' cells defined candidate HPV-specific clones and common TCR motifs.

This CDR3 is 14 amino acids long. Germline V gives CDR1 SQVTM, CDR2 ANQGSEA. V was pared by 2 bases and J by 2 bases, with 12 bases between. Repertoires were sampled repeatedly during chemoradiotherapy. The assay was immunoSEQ multiplex PCR, and TCRdb's table has in-frame clones only and misses some. The sample comprises just over 8,500 clones, roughly 70% of which are singletons, and about 9.8% rests with the top ten. Worth noting for this clone: Its target is not known.

Study-wide findings and caveats: HPV-responsive T-cell expansion during chemoradiotherapy was linked to improved recurrence-free survival in HPV16-positive patients. The functional HPV-specific definition rests on just a couple of HPV16-positive patients.

The V and J genes are TRBV29-1 and TRBJ1-2; unclear D gene. This sequence was found in a human donor with HPV-associated anogenital cancer. Sampling took place from a patient who underwent chemoradiotherapy. In DNA form, the CDR3 reads TGCAGCGTTGAAACACCCGGGATAAACTATGGCTACACCTTC. Residues: CSVETPGINYGYTF.